The 11 T cell receptor beta chains below all came from one sample that was sequenced in a study of blood T cell repertoires in COVID-19. Produced via immunoSEQ multiplex PCR; TCRdb's table is partial and in-frame only. This sample has about 170,000 clones; 75% to 90% occur once, and the top ten carry roughly 3%. The sample was peripheral blood. These TCRs come from a human donor with acute or convalescent COVID-19. The donor label of this sample is uncertain.

The chain recombines TRBV7-2 with TRBJ1-3; 9 nucleotides agree with TRBD1. The CDR3 is 16 amino acids. After removal of 5 bases from V and 7 bases from J, the junction contained 12 bases not matched to a gene. CDR1 and CDR2 from the germline V gene are SGHTA and FQGNSA. The CDR3 DNA reads as TGTGCCAGCAGCACCGGGACAGGGAGGGGAAAGAACACCATATATTTT. Its translation is CASSTGTGRGKNTIYF. The whole variable domain, filled in from reference TRBV7-2 and TRBJ1-3, reads GAGVSQSPSNKVTEKGKDVELRCDPISGHTALYWYRQSLGQGLEFLIYFQGNSAPDKSGLPSDRFSAERTGGSVSTLTIQRTQQEDSAVYLCASSTGTGRGKNTIYFGEGSWLTVV.

This chain connects TRBV29-1 to TRBJ2-3; 9 nucleotides match TRBD1. This CDR3 contains 13 residues. V dropped 4 bases and J dropped 4; count of bases not matched to a gene: 3. Germline assignment: CDR1 SQVTM and CDR2 ANQGSEA. The CDR3 spells CSVAGQGPDTQYF. The CDR3 nucleotides read TGCAGCGTTGCGGGACAGGGTCCAGATACGCAGTATTTT.

The chain is built from TRBV7-6 and TRBJ2-2, with 7 bases aligning to TRBD1. V gave up 0 bases and J gave up 1 base; unmatched junction bases: 8. Germline-derived CDR1 and CDR2 are SGHVS and FNYEAQ. The CDR3 consists of 18 residues. The CDR3 DNA reads TGTGCCAGCAGCTTAGCTACTATAGACAGGGTGAACACCGGGGAGCTGTTTTTT. It encodes CASSLATIDRVNTGELFF.

This clone has only one observation. The sample has other DNA sequences that encode this CDR3 too. The rearrangement links TRBV2 to TRBJ2-5; no definite D call. The V and J ends lost 5 bases and 5 bases respectively, with 6 bases between them. Germline V lookup: CDR1 SNHLY, CDR2 FYNNEI. There are 11 residues in the CDR3. This CDR3 reads CASSIRETQYF. CDR3 nucleotide sequence: TGTGCCAGCAGTATCAGGGAGACCCAGTACTTC.

This chain uses TRBV29-1 with TRBJ2-7; 12 bases agree with TRBD1. Germline V lookup: CDR1 SQVTM, CDR2 ANQGSEA. Trimming removed 4 bases from V and 2 bases from J; junction bases left unmatched: 9. The CDR3 covers 16 residues. The CDR3 loop is CSVGGTGGITTYEQYF. The DNA for the CDR3 is TGCAGCGTTGGGGGGACAGGGGGCATCACTACCTACGAGCAGTACTTC.

The chain has TRBV6-5 and TRBJ1-2, with 7 nucleotides matching TRBD1. The CDR3 spans 13 residues. V was clipped by 6 bases and J by 5 bases; unmatched bases: 6. Germline-derived CDR1 and CDR2 are MNHEY and SVGAGI. This CDR3 is CASRSTGRYGYTF. The CDR3 coding sequence is TGTGCCAGCAGGTCGACAGGGCGGTATGGCTACACCTTC.

The rearrangement joins TRBV10-3 to TRBJ2-1; a weak D match, TRBD2 (6 bases). The germline V gene encodes CDR1 ENHRY and CDR2 SYGVKD. Trimming took 11 bases from V and 3 from J, leaving 17 bases between them. The CDR3 loop spans 14 amino acids. CDR3 bases: TGTGCCTCAACCCGGGACTTTAACTACAATGAGCAGTTCTTC. Encoded protein: CASTRDFNYNEQFF.

This clone has a handful of counts. This rearrangement joins TRBV19 to TRBJ1-1; perhaps TRBD1 as D (5 bases). The CDR3 consists of 14 residues. Trimming removed 3 bases at V and 0 bases at J, with 8 bases between. Germline CDR1 reads LNHDA; CDR2 reads SQIVND (reference sequence). CDR3 protein: CASSMDNMNTEAFF. In DNA, the CDR3 is TGTGCCAGTAGTATGGACAACATGAACACTGAAGCTTTCTTT.

The chain links TRBV5-6 to TRBJ2-5; D is uncertain. The V and J ends lost 0 bases and 5 bases respectively, with 8 bases between them. Germline V gene data show CDR1 as SGHDT and CDR2 as YYEEEE. There are 13 residues in the CDR3. The CDR3 region is CASSLVGTETQYF. CDR3 coding DNA: TGTGCCAGCAGCTTGGTGGGCACCGAGACCCAGTACTTC.

This chain links TRBV27 with TRBJ1-4, with D perhaps matching TRBD1 (5 bases). V lost 4 bases and J lost 8, with 20 bases in between. The CDR3 length is 16 residues. Germline values: CDR1 MNHEY, CDR2 SMNVEV (reference sequence). CDR3 DNA: TGTGCCAGCAGTTCAGGGCCTTCGTCCAAAAGGGAAAAACTGTTTTTT. Protein product: CASSSGPSSKREKLFF.

The chain uses TRBV18 and TRBJ1-4, with 10 bases lining up with TRBD1. The trim removed 2 bases at V and 6 bases at J, leaving 0 bases unmatched. The CDR3 runs to 14 residues. In germline, CDR1 is KGHSH, CDR2 LQKENI. The CDR3: CASSPGTGDEKLFF. For the CDR3, the DNA is TGTGCCAGCTCACCAGGGACAGGGGATGAAAAACTGTTTTTT.